Listed below are T cell receptor beta chains from one sample, sequenced in a study of blood T cell repertoires in COVID-19. The table came from immunoSEQ multiplex PCR; TCRdb's copy has only in-frame clones and leaves some out. The data contain a few hundred thousand clones, about 88% of them seen just once; the ten biggest clones take up about 1.4%. Material for sequencing was PBMCs or T cells enriched from blood (not recorded which). The receptors here all came from a woman aged 18 to 35 who had been exposed to COVID-19. The CDR3 runs from the conserved cysteine through the conserved F or W. The D gene is left open where the match is weak. Expanded clones get a size class; other rows say once, few or many, or leave the size out.

v_call: TRBV7-9
j_call: TRBJ2-2
d_call: TRBD2
clone_size: -
cdr3_aa: CASSLKALLGTRLPGELFF
cdr3_nt: TGTGCCAGCAGCTTAAAGGCTCTTCTGGGGACTAGATTACCCGGGGAGCTGTTTTTT

v_call: TRBV28
j_call: TRBJ2-7
d_call: -
clone_size: few
cdr3_aa: CASGSFLTSSSYEQYF
cdr3_nt: TGTGCCAGTGGGTCTTTCCTGACTTCTAGCTCCTACGAGCAGTACTTC

v_call: TRBV30
j_call: TRBJ2-1
d_call: TRBD2
clone_size: -
cdr3_aa: CAWRPSGTYNEQFF
cdr3_nt: TGTGCCTGGAGGCCCAGCGGGACCTACAATGAGCAGTTCTTC

v_call: TRBV2
j_call: TRBJ2-7
d_call: -
clone_size: once
cdr3_aa: CASREEYEQYF
cdr3_nt: TGTGCCAGCAGAGAGGAGTACGAGCAGTACTTC

v_call: TRBV5-1
j_call: TRBJ1-1
d_call: -
clone_size: once
cdr3_aa: CASSWGGGTEAFF
cdr3_nt: TGCGCCAGCAGCTGGGGAGGGGGCACTGAAGCTTTCTTT

v_call: TRBV28
j_call: TRBJ2-7
d_call: -
clone_size: -
cdr3_aa: CASSLRDIWAAQYF
cdr3_nt: TGTGCCAGCAGTTTAAGGGACATTTGGGCGGCGCAGTACTTC

v_call: TRBV6-5
j_call: TRBJ1-6
d_call: -
clone_size: -
cdr3_aa: CASNRASNNSPLHF
cdr3_nt: TGTGCCAGCAACAGGGCTTCGAATAATTCACCCCTCCACTTT

v_call: TRBV15
j_call: TRBJ1-1
d_call: -
clone_size: -
cdr3_aa: CATSSGGPEAFF
cdr3_nt: TGTGCCACCAGCAGCGGGGGACCTGAAGCTTTCTTT

v_call: TRBV18
j_call: TRBJ2-5
d_call: TRBD2
clone_size: -
cdr3_aa: CASSQTSGGETQYF
cdr3_nt: TGTGCCAGCTCCCAGACTAGCGGCGGAGAGACCCAGTACTTC

v_call: TRBV6-6
j_call: TRBJ1-5
d_call: -
clone_size: -
cdr3_aa: CASSYSGVRDNQPQHF
cdr3_nt: TGTGCCAGCAGTTACTCAGGGGTTAGGGACAATCAGCCCCAGCATTTT

v_call: TRBV4-2
j_call: TRBJ2-3
d_call: TRBD2
clone_size: -
cdr3_aa: CASSQQYVSGTTDTQYF
cdr3_nt: TGTGCCAGCAGCCAACAGTACGTGAGCGGGACCACAGATACGCAGTATTTT

v_call: TRBV10-1
j_call: TRBJ1-5
d_call: -
clone_size: -
cdr3_aa: CASSRTAYSNQPQHF
cdr3_nt: TGCGCCAGCAGCCGGACAGCCTATAGCAATCAGCCCCAGCATTTT

v_call: TRBV2
j_call: TRBJ2-1
d_call: TRBD2
clone_size: -
cdr3_aa: CASTWMTSGGSSYNEQFF
cdr3_nt: TGTGCCAGCACGTGGATGACTAGCGGGGGAAGCTCCTACAATGAGCAGTTCTTC

v_call: TRBV7-2
j_call: TRBJ1-2
d_call: TRBD1
clone_size: -
cdr3_aa: CASSSSGQGGYGYTF
cdr3_nt: TGTGCCAGCAGCTCCTCGGGACAGGGAGGCTATGGCTACACCTTC

v_call: TRBV4-1
j_call: TRBJ1-3
d_call: TRBD1
clone_size: -
cdr3_aa: CASSLPGTGTGNTIYF
cdr3_nt: TGCGCCAGCAGCCTCCCCGGGACAGGGACAGGAAACACCATATATTTT

v_call: TRBV28
j_call: TRBJ2-1
d_call: -
clone_size: few
cdr3_aa: CASSLMVSSYNEQFF
cdr3_nt: TGTGCCAGCAGTTTAATGGTTAGCTCCTACAATGAGCAGTTCTTC

v_call: TRBV27
j_call: TRBJ2-1
d_call: -
clone_size: -
cdr3_aa: CASSPPSRIPYNEQFF
cdr3_nt: TGTGCCAGCAGTCCCCCTTCCAGGATCCCTTACAATGAGCAGTTCTTC

v_call: TRBV28
j_call: TRBJ2-3
d_call: -
clone_size: -
cdr3_aa: CASSQTWDKLTDTQYF
cdr3_nt: TGTGCCAGCAGCCAAACTTGGGACAAACTCACAGATACGCAGTATTTT

v_call: TRBV30
j_call: TRBJ1-6
d_call: -
clone_size: once
cdr3_aa: CAWAQPGHDLYNSPLHF
cdr3_nt: TGTGCCTGGGCACAACCGGGACACGACCTTTATAATTCACCCCTCCACTTT

v_call: TRBV7-9
j_call: TRBJ2-7
d_call: TRBD1
clone_size: -
cdr3_aa: CASSTPGQGADEQYF
cdr3_nt: TGTGCCAGCAGCACCCCGGGACAGGGGGCGGACGAGCAGTACTTC

v_call: TRBV30
j_call: TRBJ2-1
d_call: TRBD1
clone_size: -
cdr3_aa: CAWSVDRVHEQFF
cdr3_nt: TGTGCCTGGAGTGTAGACAGGGTCCATGAGCAGTTCTTC

v_call: TRBV11-2
j_call: TRBJ2-7
d_call: -
clone_size: once
cdr3_aa: CASSLDPLPYEQYF
cdr3_nt: TGTGCCAGCAGCTTAGATCCACTCCCGTACGAGCAGTACTTC

v_call: TRBV7-2
j_call: TRBJ2-3
d_call: -
clone_size: -
cdr3_aa: CASNYGLNTDTQYF
cdr3_nt: TGTGCCAGCAACTACGGACTGAACACAGATACGCAGTATTTT

v_call: TRBV3-1/TRBV3-2
j_call: TRBJ2-3
d_call: -
clone_size: -
cdr3_aa: CASSQEFQANTQYF
cdr3_nt: TGTGCCAGCAGCCAAGAGTTCCAGGCAAATACGCAGTATTTT

v_call: TRBV2
j_call: TRBJ1-1
d_call: TRBD1
clone_size: -
cdr3_aa: CASHRQGPNTEAFF
cdr3_nt: TGTGCCAGCCACCGACAGGGGCCGAACACTGAAGCTTTCTTT